One and the same sample provided the 9 T cell receptor beta chains below, sequenced in a study of PD-1 blockade in mismatch repair-deficient tumors. Clones were read by immunoSEQ multiplex PCR, and TCRdb kept only the in-frame ones, dropping some. Of around 62,000 clones in the sample, 60% to 80% were seen once. The sequencing used peripheral blood, collected 2 weeks after starting pembrolizumab. The receptor set was obtained from an adult with mismatch repair-deficient cancer.

This rearrangement joins TRBV6-1 to TRBJ1-5, with TRBD1 as a possible D gene (5 bases). Between the trimmed V and J ends, which lost 1 base and 0 bases, there was a span of 16 bases. The CDR3 has 18 residues. Germline lookup yields CDR1 MNHNS and CDR2 SASEGT. CDR3 region: CASSEEMGRTRSNQPQHF. As DNA, the CDR3 is TGTGCCAGCAGTGAAGAGATGGGACGGACACGTAGCAATCAGCCCCAGCATTTT.

This clone was recorded many times. This chain connects TRBV6-1 to TRBJ2-1, with a possible D match to TRBD1 (5 bases). The CDR3 runs to 14 residues. Deletions cut 5 bases from V and 1 base from J, with 9 bases between. Per the germline V gene, CDR1 is MNHNS and CDR2 is SASEGT. The CDR3, as DNA: TGTGCCAGCAGTTTTCAGGGATCCTACAATGAGCAGTTCTTC. Its protein is CASSFQGSYNEQFF.

The chain links TRBV6-1 to TRBJ1-2, with D possibly matching TRBD1 (6 bases). V shed 2 bases and J shed 8 bases, with 15 bases lying between them. This CDR3 has 14 residues. Per the germline V gene, CDR1 is MNHNS and CDR2 is SASEGT. The CDR3 loop reads CASSEKVGGDGYTF. The CDR3 bases are TGTGCCAGCAGTGAAAAGGTGGGGGGCGACGGCTACACCTTC.

V gene TRBV19 combines with J gene TRBJ1-2; D not certain. CDR1 LNHDA and CDR2 SQIVND come from the germline V gene (reference sequence). Trimming took off 3 bases at V and 6 bases at J, with 11 bases between the two ends. This CDR3 contains 13 residues. CDR3 region: CASSIREQNGYTF. CDR3 nucleotide sequence: TGTGCCAGTAGTATCCGGGAACAAAATGGCTACACCTTC.

Only one count was recorded for this clone. The chain is built from TRBV6-1 and TRBJ2-3, with 8 bases aligning to TRBD2. The CDR3 consists of 15 residues. The J segment lost 0 bases and the V segment lost 5 bases, leaving 4 bases of the junction unmatched. Germline lookup yields CDR1 MNHNS and CDR2 SASEGT. CDR3 DNA sequence: TGTGCCAGCAGTCGGCTAGCGGGTAGCACAGATACGCAGTATTTT. Translation: CASSRLAGSTDTQYF.

The chain is built from TRBV6-5 and TRBJ2-1; D not certain. The ends were cut back, 7 bases at V and 7 bases at J, with 17 bases in the middle. The CDR3 length is 14 residues. Germline values: CDR1 MNHEY, CDR2 SVGAGI. The CDR3 spells CASTSAVTFNEQFF. In DNA form, the CDR3 reads TGTGCCAGCACCTCCGCGGTGACCTTTAATGAGCAGTTCTTC.

This clone has a single count. The V gene is TRBV18, the J gene TRBJ2-7; 7 bases are a match to TRBD1. J was trimmed by 2 bases and V by 2 bases; bases with no gene match: 3. The CDR3 is 14 amino acids. Looked up from germline, CDR1 is KGHSH and CDR2 is LQKENI. CDR3 amino acids: CASSPAQGTYEQYF. The CDR3 DNA reads TGTGCCAGCTCACCAGCACAGGGGACCTACGAGCAGTACTTC.

The chain employs TRBV7-2 and TRBJ1-2; D remains ambiguous. Germline CDR1 SGHTA, CDR2 FQGNSA. V lost 6 bases to trimming and J lost 4 bases, with 15 bases between them. The CDR3 loop spans 14 amino acids. Here the CDR3 reads CASRRATTLYGYTF. In nucleotides, the CDR3 is TGTGCCAGCAGAAGAGCGACTACCCTCTATGGCTACACCTTC.

This clone was recorded once. This chain connects TRBV5-6 to TRBJ1-2; D perhaps matches TRBD1 (5 bases). There are 16 residues in the CDR3. In germline, CDR1 is SGHDT, CDR2 YYEEEE. Trimming cost V 4 bases and J 4 bases, with 20 bases left between them. The CDR3 DNA sequence: TGTGCCAGCAGCGTTGAGTGGTCGTCCGGGGGCTATGGCTACACCTTC. It yields the protein CASSVEWSSGGYGYTF.